The source of this TCR beta chain is a study of sequential checkpoint blockade in melanoma. The overall study: First-line arms were nivolumab then ipilimumab, or the reverse, randomized 1:1.

TCRdb keeps only in-frame clones here, not all; method: immunoSEQ multiplex PCR. Among roughly 28,000 clones listed, 60% to 80% were seen once. The germline V gene encodes CDR1 MDHEN and CDR2 SYDVKM. CDR3 length: 14 amino acids. Trimming took 6 bases from V and 2 from J, leaving 14 bases between them. Described treatment: randomized to nivolumab then ipilimumab (arm A) or the reverse (arm B). This sample comprised CD8+ T cells sorted from blood (inferred from file names), obtained from a patient given nivolumab and ipilimumab in sequence. This TCR derives from a human donor with melanoma. The V and J genes are TRBV28 and TRBJ2-7; D possibly corresponds to TRBD1 (6 bases). In DNA, the CDR3 is TGTGCCAGCAGACCGATACAGGGTGCCTACGAGCAGTACTTC. Its protein product is CASRPIQGAYEQYF.